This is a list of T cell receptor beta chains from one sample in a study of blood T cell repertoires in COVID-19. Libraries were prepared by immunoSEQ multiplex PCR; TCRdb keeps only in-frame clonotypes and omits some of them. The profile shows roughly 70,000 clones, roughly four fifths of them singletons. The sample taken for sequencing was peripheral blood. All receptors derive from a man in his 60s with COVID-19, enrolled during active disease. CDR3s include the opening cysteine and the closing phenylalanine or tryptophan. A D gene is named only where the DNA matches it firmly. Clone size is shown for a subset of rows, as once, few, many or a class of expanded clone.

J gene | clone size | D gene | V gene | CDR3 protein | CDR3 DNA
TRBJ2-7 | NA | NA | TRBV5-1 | CASRRQESYEQYF | TGCGCCAGCAGACGGCAGGAATCCTACGAGCAGTACTTC
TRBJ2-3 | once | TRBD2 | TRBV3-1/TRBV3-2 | CASSHTSGGAGDTQYF | TGTGCCAGCAGCCACACTAGCGGGGGCGCGGGTGATACGCAGTATTTT
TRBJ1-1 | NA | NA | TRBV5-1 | CASGLRFENTEAFF | TGCGCCAGCGGACTTCGGTTCGAAAACACTGAAGCTTTCTTT
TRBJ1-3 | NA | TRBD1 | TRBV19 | CASSTRTGAIFGTIYF | TGTGCCAGTTCAACTCGGACAGGGGCAATATTTGGCACCATATATTTT
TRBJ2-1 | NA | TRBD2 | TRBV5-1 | CASSFLAGEIDEQFF | TGCGCCAGCAGCTTTCTAGCGGGAGAAATAGATGAGCAGTTCTTC
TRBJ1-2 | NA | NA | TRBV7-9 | CASSNHGERYGYTF | TGTGCCAGCAGCAACCACGGGGAGCGCTATGGCTACACCTTC
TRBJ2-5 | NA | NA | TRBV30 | CAWSPGRETQYF | TGTGCCTGGAGCCCAGGGAGGGAGACCCAGTACTTC
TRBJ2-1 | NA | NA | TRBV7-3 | CASSLAAAYNEQFF | TGTGCCAGCAGCCTTGCGGCGGCTTACAATGAGCAGTTCTTC
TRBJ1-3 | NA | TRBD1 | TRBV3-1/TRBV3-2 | CASRHDRDSGNTIYF | TGTGCCAGTCGACATGACAGGGACTCTGGAAACACCATATATTTT
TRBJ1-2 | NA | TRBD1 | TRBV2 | CASSVDREGDGYTF | TGTGCCAGCAGTGTGGACAGGGAAGGAGATGGCTACACCTTC
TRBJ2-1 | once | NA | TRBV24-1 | CATSDYFNEQFF | TGTGCCACCAGTGATTACTTCAATGAGCAGTTCTTC
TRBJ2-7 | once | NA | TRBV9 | CASSVASGTTYEQYF | TGTGCCAGCAGCGTAGCTTCCGGGACAACCTACGAGCAGTACTTC
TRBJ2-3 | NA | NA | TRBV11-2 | CASRGGATDTQYF | TGTGCCAGCAGGGGGGGGGCCACAGATACGCAGTATTTT
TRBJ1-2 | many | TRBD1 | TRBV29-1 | CSVATGGDYGYTF | TGCAGCGTGGCTACAGGGGGGGACTATGGCTACACCTTC
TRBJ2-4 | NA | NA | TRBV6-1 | CASSDGGALIQYF | TGTGCCAGCAGTGACGGAGGGGCCCTTATTCAGTACTTC
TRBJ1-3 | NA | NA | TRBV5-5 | CASSLAGSGNTIYF | TGTGCCAGCAGCTTGGCCGGTTCTGGAAACACCATATATTTT
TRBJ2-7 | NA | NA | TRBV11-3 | CASSAPTTPSYEQYF | TGTGCCAGCAGCGCCCCGACTACTCCGTCCTACGAGCAGTACTTC
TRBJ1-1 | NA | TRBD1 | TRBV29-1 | CSVDAWGRGKDTEAFF | TGCAGCGTTGACGCCTGGGGCAGGGGGAAGGACACTGAAGCTTTCTTT
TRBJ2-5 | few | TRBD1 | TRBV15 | CATSNAGTGGGTQYF | TGTGCCACCAGCAACGCCGGGACAGGGGGGGGGACCCAGTACTTC
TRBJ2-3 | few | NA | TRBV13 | CASSPPRSDTQYF | TGTGCCAGCAGCCCCCCCAGGTCCGATACGCAGTATTTT
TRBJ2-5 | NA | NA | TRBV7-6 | CAILDNKTQYF | TGTGCCATCCTAGATAACAAGACCCAGTACTTC
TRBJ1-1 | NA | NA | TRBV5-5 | CASSLFSTGTEAFF | TGTGCCAGCAGCTTGTTTTCAACTGGCACTGAAGCTTTCTTT
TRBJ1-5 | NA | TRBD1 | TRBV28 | CASSSLLGQGGSQPQHF | TGTGCCAGCAGTTCTCTACTCGGACAGGGGGGGAGTCAGCCCCAGCATTTT
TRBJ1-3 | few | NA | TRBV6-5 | CASRADADTIYF | TGTGCCAGCAGGGCTGACGCGGACACCATATATTTT
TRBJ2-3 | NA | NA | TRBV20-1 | CSASVRDTQYF | TGCAGTGCTTCCGTTAGAGATACGCAGTATTTT
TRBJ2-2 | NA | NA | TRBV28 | CASSPGGRGNTGELFF | TGTGCCAGCAGTCCCGGGGGGCGGGGGAACACCGGGGAGCTGTTTTTT
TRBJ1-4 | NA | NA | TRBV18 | CASSRWDGSNEKLFF | TGTGCCAGCTCCCGCTGGGACGGGAGTAATGAAAAACTGTTTTTT
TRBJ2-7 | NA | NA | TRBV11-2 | CASSLGDQYEQYF | TGTGCCAGCAGCTTAGGAGATCAATACGAGCAGTACTTC
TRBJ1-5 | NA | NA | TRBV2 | CASSEARQNNQPQHF | TGTGCCAGCAGTGAAGCGCGGCAGAACAATCAGCCCCAGCATTTT